This T cell receptor beta chain originates from a study of cytomegalovirus exposure and HLA in healthy donors. Researchers ran the PCR with 60 Vbeta and 13 Jbeta primers. Here immunoSEQ multiplex PCR was the method, and the copy in TCRdb shows in-frame clones only, minus some. The sample has 240,000 or so clones, over 70% seen once; the top ten hold about 7.3%. General study results and limits: A classifier reportedly called cytomegalovirus status with high sensitivity and specificity. Common viral pathogens were later found to be apparently linked to several of the most significant clusters. A later analysis reportedly identified an Asian-associated ancestry cluster as carrying fewer N-insertions than the approximately 670-donor mean.

The CDR3 is made up of 17 amino acids. With respect to this clone: As yet, its antigen is unknown.

The sample comprised PBMCs. This receptor was identified in an older woman in good health and CMV-seropositive. The chain couples TRBV21-1 to TRBJ1-2; TRBD1, as called in the table, went unchecked against the DNA. TRBV21-1 constitutes a pseudogene. CDR3 protein: CASSKRTDPNLRGGYTF. The CDR3 DNA reads as TGTGCCAGCAGCAAACGGACAGACCCCAACCTAAGGGGGGGCTACACCTTC.